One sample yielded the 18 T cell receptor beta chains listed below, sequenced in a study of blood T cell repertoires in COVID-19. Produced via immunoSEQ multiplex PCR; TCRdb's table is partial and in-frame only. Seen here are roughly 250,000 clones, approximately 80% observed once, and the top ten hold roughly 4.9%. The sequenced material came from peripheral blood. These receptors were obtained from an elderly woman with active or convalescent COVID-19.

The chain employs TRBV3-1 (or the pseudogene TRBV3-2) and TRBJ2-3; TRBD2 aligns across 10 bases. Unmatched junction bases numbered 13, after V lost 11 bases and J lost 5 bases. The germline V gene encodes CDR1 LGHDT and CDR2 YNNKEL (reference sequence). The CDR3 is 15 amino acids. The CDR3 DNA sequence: TGTGCCTCAGGTTACTGGACTAGCGGAGAAGATACGCAGTATTTT. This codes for CASGYWTSGEDTQYF.

The CDR3 reads CASSETFDSPLHF. DNA of the CDR3: TGTGCCAGCAGTGAAACATTTGATTCACCCCTCCACTTT. The V gene is TRBV6-1, the J gene TRBJ1-6; D gene unclear. This CDR3 region has 13 residues. Per the germline V gene, CDR1 is MNHNS and CDR2 is SASEGT. Trimming removed 2 bases from V and 8 bases from J, with 7 bases in between.

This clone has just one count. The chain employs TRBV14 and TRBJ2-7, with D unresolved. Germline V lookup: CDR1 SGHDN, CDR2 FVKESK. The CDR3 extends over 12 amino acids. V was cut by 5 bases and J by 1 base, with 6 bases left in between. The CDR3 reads CASSVLSYEQYF. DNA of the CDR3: TGTGCCAGCAGCGTACTTTCCTACGAGCAGTACTTC.

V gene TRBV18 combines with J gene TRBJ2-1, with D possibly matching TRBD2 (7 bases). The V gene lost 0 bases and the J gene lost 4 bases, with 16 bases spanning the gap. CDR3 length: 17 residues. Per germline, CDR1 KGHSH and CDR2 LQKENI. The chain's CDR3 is CASSPPGSRGAYNEQFF. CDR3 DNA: TGTGCCAGCTCACCACCAGGGAGCCGGGGGGCGTACAATGAGCAGTTCTTC.

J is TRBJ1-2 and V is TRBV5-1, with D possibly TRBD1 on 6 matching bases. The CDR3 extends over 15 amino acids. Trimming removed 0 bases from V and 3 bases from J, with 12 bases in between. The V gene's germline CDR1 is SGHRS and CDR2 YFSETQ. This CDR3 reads CASSLVVGQDYGYTF. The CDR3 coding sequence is TGCGCCAGCAGCTTGGTCGTGGGACAAGACTATGGCTACACCTTC.

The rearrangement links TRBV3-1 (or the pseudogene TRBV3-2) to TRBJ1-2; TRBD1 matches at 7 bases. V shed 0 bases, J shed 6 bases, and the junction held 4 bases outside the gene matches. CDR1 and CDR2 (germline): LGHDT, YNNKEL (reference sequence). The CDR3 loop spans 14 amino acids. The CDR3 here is CASSQEGRGDGYTF. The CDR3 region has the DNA TGTGCCAGCAGCCAAGAGGGCAGGGGGGATGGCTACACCTTC.

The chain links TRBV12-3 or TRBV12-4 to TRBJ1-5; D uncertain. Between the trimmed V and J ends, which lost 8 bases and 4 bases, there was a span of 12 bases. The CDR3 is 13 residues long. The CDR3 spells CASVVFGNQPQHF. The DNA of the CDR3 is TGTGCCAGCGTAGTCTTCGGGAATCAGCCCCAGCATTTT.

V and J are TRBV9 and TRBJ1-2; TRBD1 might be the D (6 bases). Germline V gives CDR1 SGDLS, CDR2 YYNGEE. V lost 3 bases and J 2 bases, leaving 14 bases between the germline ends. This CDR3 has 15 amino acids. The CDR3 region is CASSDSYTGNYGYTF. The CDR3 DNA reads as TGTGCCAGCAGCGATAGCTACACAGGGAACTATGGCTACACCTTC.

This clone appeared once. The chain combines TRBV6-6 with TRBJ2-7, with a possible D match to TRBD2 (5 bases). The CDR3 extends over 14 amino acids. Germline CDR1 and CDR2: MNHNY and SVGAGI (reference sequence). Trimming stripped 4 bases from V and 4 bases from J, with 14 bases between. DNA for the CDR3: TGTGCCAGCAGTTCTAGAGGGAAGGAGTACGAGCAGTACTTC. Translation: CASSSRGKEYEQYF.

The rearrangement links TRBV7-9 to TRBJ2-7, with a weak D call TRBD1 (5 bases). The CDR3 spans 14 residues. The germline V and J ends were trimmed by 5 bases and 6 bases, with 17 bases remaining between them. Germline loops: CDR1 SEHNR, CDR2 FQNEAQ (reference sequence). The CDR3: CASSPDSFDGEQYF. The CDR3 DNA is TGTGCCAGCAGCCCCGACAGTTTTGACGGCGAGCAGTACTTC. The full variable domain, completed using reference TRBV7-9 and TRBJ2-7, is DTGVSQNPRHKITKRGQNVTFRCDPISEHNRLYWYRQTLGQGPEFLTYFQNEAQLEKSRLLSDRFSAERPKGSFSTLEIQRTEQGDSAMYLCASSPDSFDGEQYFGPGTRLTVT.

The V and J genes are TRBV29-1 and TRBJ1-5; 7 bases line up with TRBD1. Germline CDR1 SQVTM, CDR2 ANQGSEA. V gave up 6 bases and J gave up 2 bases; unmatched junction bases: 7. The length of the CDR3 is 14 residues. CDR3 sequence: CSVQGTAGNQPQHF. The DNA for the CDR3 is TGCAGCGTCCAAGGGACAGCCGGCAATCAGCCCCAGCATTTT.

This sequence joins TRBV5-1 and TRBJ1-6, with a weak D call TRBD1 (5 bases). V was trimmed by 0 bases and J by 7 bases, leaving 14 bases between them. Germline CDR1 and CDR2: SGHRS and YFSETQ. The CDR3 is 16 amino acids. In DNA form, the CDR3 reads TGCGCCAGCAGCTTGGAGGAGCAGGGCGAAAATTCACCCCTCCACTTT. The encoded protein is CASSLEEQGENSPLHF.

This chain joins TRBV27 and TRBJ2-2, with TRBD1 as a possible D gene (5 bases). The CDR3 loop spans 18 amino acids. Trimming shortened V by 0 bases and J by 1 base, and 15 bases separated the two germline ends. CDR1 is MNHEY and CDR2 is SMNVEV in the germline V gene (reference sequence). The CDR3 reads CASSLSGRSRVNTGELFF. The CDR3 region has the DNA TGTGCCAGCAGTTTATCGGGTAGAAGCAGGGTGAACACCGGGGAGCTGTTTTTT.

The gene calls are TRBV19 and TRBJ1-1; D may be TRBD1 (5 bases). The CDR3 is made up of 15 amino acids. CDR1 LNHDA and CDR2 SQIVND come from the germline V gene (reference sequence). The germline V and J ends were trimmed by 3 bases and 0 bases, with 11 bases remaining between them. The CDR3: CASSMTATLNTEAFF. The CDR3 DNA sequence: TGTGCCAGTAGTATGACAGCAACCTTGAACACTGAAGCTTTCTTT.

CDR3 nucleotide sequence: TGTGCCAGCTCACCCGGGACAACTGGGGCCAACGTCCTGACTTTC. Its protein product is CASSPGTTGANVLTF. The V and J genes are TRBV18 and TRBJ2-6; tentative D call: TRBD1 (6 bases). V lost 3 bases, J lost 2 bases, and 8 bases lay in between. The CDR3 sequence is 15 residues long. Germline V CDR1 and CDR2: KGHSH, LQKENI.

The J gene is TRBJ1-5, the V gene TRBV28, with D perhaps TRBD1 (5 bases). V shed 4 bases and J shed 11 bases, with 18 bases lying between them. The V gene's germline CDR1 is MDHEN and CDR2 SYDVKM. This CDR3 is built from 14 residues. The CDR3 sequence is CASSWATVQSAQHF. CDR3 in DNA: TGTGCCAGCAGTTGGGCGACAGTTCAATCAGCCCAGCATTTT.

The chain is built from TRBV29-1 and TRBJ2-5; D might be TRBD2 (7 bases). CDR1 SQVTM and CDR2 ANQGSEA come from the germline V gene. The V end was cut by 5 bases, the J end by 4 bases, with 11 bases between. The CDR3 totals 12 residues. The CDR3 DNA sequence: TGCAGCGTTAAGGGGGGGCTAGAGACCCAGTACTTC. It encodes CSVKGGLETQYF.

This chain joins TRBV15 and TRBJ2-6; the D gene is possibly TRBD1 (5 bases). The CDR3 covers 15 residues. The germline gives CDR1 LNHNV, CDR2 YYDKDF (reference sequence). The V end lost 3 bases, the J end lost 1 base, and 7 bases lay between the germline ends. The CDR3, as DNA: TGTGCCACCAGCAGTAGGGGATCTGGGGCCAACGTCCTGACTTTC. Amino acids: CATSSRGSGANVLTF.